This T cell receptor beta chain was captured by sequencing in a study of glioma-infiltrating T cells. V gave up 8 bases and J gave up 4 bases, with 21 bases separating them. The CDR3 extends over 15 amino acids. Germline loops: CDR1 ENHRY, CDR2 SYGVKD. Using RNA template, CDR3s of TCR alpha and beta were amplified with iRepertoire arm-PCR. TCRdb re-called the multiplex PCR reads through MiXCR, storing one row per CDR3 protein. The sample yields some 160,000 distinct CDR3 sequences, around 40% seen once. The source of this sequence is a human donor with low-grade glioma or glioblastoma, undergoing nonglioma brain surgery, or in good health (not recorded which). Material for sequencing was glioma tissue, nonneoplastic brain tissue, or PBMCs (not recorded which). V gene TRBV10-3 combines with J gene TRBJ2-7; no clear D. The CDR3 DNA sequence: TGTGCCATCCCTGACACAGCCGTAGCAGTGTACGAGCAGTACTTC. Encoded protein: CAIPDTAVAVYEQYF.